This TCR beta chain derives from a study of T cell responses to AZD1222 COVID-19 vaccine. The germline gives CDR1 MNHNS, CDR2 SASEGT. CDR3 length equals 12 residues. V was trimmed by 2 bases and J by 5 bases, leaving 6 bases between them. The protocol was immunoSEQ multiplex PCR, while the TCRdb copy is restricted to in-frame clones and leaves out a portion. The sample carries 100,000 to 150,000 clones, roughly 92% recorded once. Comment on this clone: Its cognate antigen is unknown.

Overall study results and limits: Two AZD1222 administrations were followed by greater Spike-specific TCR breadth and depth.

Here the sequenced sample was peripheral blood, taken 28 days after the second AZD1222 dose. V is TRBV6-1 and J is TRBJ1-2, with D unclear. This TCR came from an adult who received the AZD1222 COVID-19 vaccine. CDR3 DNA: TGTGCCAGCAGTGAACAGCGTTATGGCTACACCTTC. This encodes CASSEQRYGYTF.